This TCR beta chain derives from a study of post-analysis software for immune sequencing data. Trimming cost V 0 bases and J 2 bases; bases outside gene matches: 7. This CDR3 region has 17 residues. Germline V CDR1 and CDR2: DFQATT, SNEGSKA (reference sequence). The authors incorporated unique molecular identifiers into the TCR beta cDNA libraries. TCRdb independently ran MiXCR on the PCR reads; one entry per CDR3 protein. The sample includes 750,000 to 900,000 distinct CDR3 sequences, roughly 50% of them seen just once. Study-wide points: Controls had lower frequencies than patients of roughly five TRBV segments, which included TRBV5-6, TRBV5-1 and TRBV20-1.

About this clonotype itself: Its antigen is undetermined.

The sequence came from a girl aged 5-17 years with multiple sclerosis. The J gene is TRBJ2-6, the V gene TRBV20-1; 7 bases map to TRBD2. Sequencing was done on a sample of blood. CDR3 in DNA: TGCAGTGCTAGAGAGACGGGGGGTGGTCCTGGGGCCAACGTCCTGACTTTC. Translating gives CSARETGGGPGANVLTF.